A selection of T cell receptor beta chains follows, all from one sample in a study of PD-1 blockade in classical Hodgkin lymphoma. The protocol was immunoSEQ multiplex PCR, while the TCRdb copy is restricted to in-frame clones and leaves out a portion. The sample includes about 17,000 clones, 75% to 95% of them seen just once. The sequencing sample was made of peripheral blood mononuclear cells (PBMCs). These TCRs come from a human donor with classical Hodgkin lymphoma. Each CDR3 is given with its conserved first and last residue. Each record gives: CDR3 protein, V gene, J gene, CDR3 length, clone size. Some rows mark clone size as missing; the rest say once, few, many or name a class of expanded clone.

CDR3 protein: CSVVAGAEAFF
V gene: TRBV29-1
J gene: TRBJ1-1
CDR3 length: 11
clone size: once

CDR3 protein: CASRRDRGREKLFF
V gene: TRBV6-5
J gene: TRBJ1-4
CDR3 length: 14
clone size: -

CDR3 protein: CASRPPGQRNTGELFF
V gene: TRBV7-9
J gene: TRBJ2-2
CDR3 length: 16
clone size: once

CDR3 protein: CASSEGSSGGGYNEQFF
V gene: TRBV10-1
J gene: TRBJ2-1
CDR3 length: 17
clone size: -

CDR3 protein: CASSLLPPGPDTQYF
V gene: TRBV5-1
J gene: TRBJ2-3
CDR3 length: 15
clone size: -

CDR3 protein: CASSLDAHSYEQYF
V gene: TRBV5-1
J gene: TRBJ2-7
CDR3 length: 14
clone size: -

CDR3 protein: CASMENRGSKETQYF
V gene: TRBV28
J gene: TRBJ2-5
CDR3 length: 15
clone size: -

CDR3 protein: CASSPSLGTNEKLFF
V gene: TRBV7-9
J gene: TRBJ1-4
CDR3 length: 15
clone size: -

CDR3 protein: CASSRLSATGELFF
V gene: TRBV11-2
J gene: TRBJ2-2
CDR3 length: 14
clone size: -

CDR3 protein: CASRLAGSTDTQYF
V gene: TRBV27
J gene: TRBJ2-3
CDR3 length: 14
clone size: -

CDR3 protein: CASSQRLAINTGELFF
V gene: TRBV14
J gene: TRBJ2-2
CDR3 length: 16
clone size: once

CDR3 protein: CASSKNKGTRCTDTQYF
V gene: TRBV21-1
J gene: TRBJ2-3
CDR3 length: 17
clone size: -

CDR3 protein: CASRASRTNTGELFF
V gene: TRBV5-5
J gene: TRBJ2-2
CDR3 length: 15
clone size: -

CDR3 protein: CASSLALAGAYNEQFF
V gene: TRBV5-8
J gene: TRBJ2-1
CDR3 length: 16
clone size: once

CDR3 protein: CASRRGHEGRNTIYF
V gene: TRBV5-1
J gene: TRBJ1-3
CDR3 length: 15
clone size: -

CDR3 protein: CAIRSTDTQYF
V gene: TRBV10-3
J gene: TRBJ2-3
CDR3 length: 11
clone size: -

CDR3 protein: CASSLSGLRETQYF
V gene: TRBV5-6
J gene: TRBJ2-5
CDR3 length: 14
clone size: -

CDR3 protein: CASSQGLAGRYNEQFF
V gene: TRBV4-1
J gene: TRBJ2-1
CDR3 length: 16
clone size: -

CDR3 protein: CSAAQGAYTDTQYF
V gene: TRBV29-1
J gene: TRBJ2-3
CDR3 length: 14
clone size: -

CDR3 protein: CASSGGPGANVLTF
V gene: TRBV10-1
J gene: TRBJ2-6
CDR3 length: 14
clone size: once

CDR3 protein: CASSFWTGSSGANVLTF
V gene: TRBV28
J gene: TRBJ2-6
CDR3 length: 17
clone size: -

CDR3 protein: CASSLNTGTSDGYTF
V gene: TRBV2
J gene: TRBJ1-2
CDR3 length: 15
clone size: -

CDR3 protein: CASSRRQAAGPQHF
V gene: TRBV4-1
J gene: TRBJ1-5
CDR3 length: 14
clone size: -

CDR3 protein: CASSYSGGRFDEQYF
V gene: TRBV6-5
J gene: TRBJ2-7
CDR3 length: 15
clone size: -

CDR3 protein: CAWSVGGGGDTQYF
V gene: TRBV30
J gene: TRBJ2-3
CDR3 length: 14
clone size: -

CDR3 protein: CASSGTPWQYF
V gene: TRBV2
J gene: TRBJ2-3
CDR3 length: 11
clone size: once

CDR3 protein: CASSPSRTEPHGYTF
V gene: TRBV18
J gene: TRBJ1-2
CDR3 length: 15
clone size: -